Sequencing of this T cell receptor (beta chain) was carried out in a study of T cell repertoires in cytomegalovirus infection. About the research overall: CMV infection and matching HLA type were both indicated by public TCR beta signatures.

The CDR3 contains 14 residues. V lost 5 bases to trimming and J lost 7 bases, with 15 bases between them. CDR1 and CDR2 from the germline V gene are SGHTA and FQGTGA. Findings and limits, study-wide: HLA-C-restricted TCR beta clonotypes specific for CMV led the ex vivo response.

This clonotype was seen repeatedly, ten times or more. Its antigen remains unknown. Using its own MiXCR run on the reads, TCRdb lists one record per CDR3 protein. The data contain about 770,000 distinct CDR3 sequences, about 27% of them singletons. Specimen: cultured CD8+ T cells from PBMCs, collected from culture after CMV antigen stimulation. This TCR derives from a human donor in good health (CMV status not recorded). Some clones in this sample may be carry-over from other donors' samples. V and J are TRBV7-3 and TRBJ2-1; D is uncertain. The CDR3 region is CASSDDFSPNEQFF. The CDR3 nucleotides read TGTGCCAGCAGCGACGACTTTAGCCCTAATGAGCAGTTCTTC.